This T cell receptor beta chain derives from a study of PD-L1 blockade in urothelial cancer. The data were produced by immunoSEQ multiplex PCR, yet TCRdb's version contains in-frame clones alone and is incomplete. The data show 50,000 to 65,000 clones, more than 70% seen once. This clone has only one observation. Per germline, CDR1 SGDLS and CDR2 YYNGEE. The CDR3 extends over 15 amino acids. V was clipped by 0 bases and J by 0 bases, with 7 bases between them. Here the sequenced sample was PBMCs, taken around atezolizumab (anti-PD-L1) treatment. This clonotype originated in a man aged 50 or older with urothelial cancer. The chain uses TRBV9 and TRBJ1-3, with D unresolved. For the CDR3, the DNA is TGTGCCAGCAGCGTAGGAGGGTTCTCTGGAAACACCATATATTTT. It yields the protein CASSVGGFSGNTIYF.